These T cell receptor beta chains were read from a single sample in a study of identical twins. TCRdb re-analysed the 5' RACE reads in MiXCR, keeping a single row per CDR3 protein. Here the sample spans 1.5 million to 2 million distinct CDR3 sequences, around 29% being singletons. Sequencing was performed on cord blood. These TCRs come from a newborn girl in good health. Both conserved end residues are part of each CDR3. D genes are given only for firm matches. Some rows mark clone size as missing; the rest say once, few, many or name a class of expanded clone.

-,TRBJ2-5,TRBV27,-,TGTGCCAGCAGCTTAGGCAGGGACAATGAGCAGTACTTC,CASSLGRDNEQYF
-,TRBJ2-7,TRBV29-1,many,TGCAGCGTTGCACTACGACTGGGTTACGAGCAGTACTTC,CSVALRLGYEQYF
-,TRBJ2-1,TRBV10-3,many,TGTGCCATCAGTGTCCGTGGGATCAATGAGCAGTTCTTC,CAISVRGINEQFF
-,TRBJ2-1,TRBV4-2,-,TGTGCCAGCAGCCCTCGAAGCGATCCGTACAATGAGCAGTTCTTC,CASSPRSDPYNEQFF
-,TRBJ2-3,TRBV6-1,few,TGTGCCAGCAGTGAAGCGTTACATAACACAGATACGCAGTATTTT,CASSEALHNTDTQYF
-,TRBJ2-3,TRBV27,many,TGTGCCAGCAGTTTAGGGGTAGCCCCCTTCACAGATACGCAGTATTTT,CASSLGVAPFTDTQYF
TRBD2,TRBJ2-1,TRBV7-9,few,TGTGCCAGCAGCTTATTAGCGGGAATTATTAATGAGCAGTTCTTC,CASSLLAGIINEQFF
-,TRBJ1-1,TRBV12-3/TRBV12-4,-,TGTGCCAGCAGTTTAGGGGCGGGGAACACTGAAGCTTCCTTT,CASSLGAGNTEASF
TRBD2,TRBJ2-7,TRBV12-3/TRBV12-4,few,TGTGCCAGCAGCTACTCCGGGAGGGCCTTGGACGAGCAGTACTTC,CASSYSGRALDEQYF
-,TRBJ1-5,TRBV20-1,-,TGCAGTGCTAAAAGTGCAGTCAAGAGCAATCAGCCCCAGCATTTT,CSAKSAVKSNQPQHF
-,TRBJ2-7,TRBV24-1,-,TGTGCCACCAGTGACCACGTGAGGGGCAGAGGTGAGCAGTACTTC,CATSDHVRGRGEQYF
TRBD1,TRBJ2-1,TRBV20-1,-,TGCAGTGCCTGGGACAGGGCAACCAGCCCCGTTAGTAATGAGCAGTTCTTC,CSAWDRATSPVSNEQFF
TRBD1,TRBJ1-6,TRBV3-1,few,TGTGCCAGCAGCCAAAGGACAGGGGTTAATTCACCCCTCCACTTT,CASSQRTGVNSPLHF
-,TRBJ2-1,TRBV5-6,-,TGTGCCAGCAGCTTGCCGAACGGGAATGAGCAGTTCTTC,CASSLPNGNEQFF
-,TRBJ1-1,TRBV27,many,TGTGCCAGCAGTTCTGGGCGGACTGAAGCTTTCTTT,CASSSGRTEAFF
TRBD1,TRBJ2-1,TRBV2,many,TGCGCCAGCAGGGCCGGGACAGGGGGCTACAATGAGCAGTTCTTC,CASRAGTGGYNEQFF
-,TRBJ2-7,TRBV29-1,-,TGCAGCGTTATAGGGGGACACGGGTTAATATACGAGCAGTACTTC,CSVIGGHGLIYEQYF
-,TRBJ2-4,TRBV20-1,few,TGCAGTGCTAGCCCGGAGGAGCAGTACTTC,CSASPEEQYF